One T cell receptor (beta chain) is described in this entry. The target antigen is unknown. These data originate in a study of fetal regulatory T cell absence and autoimmunity. Study context: IPEX patients had exocrine pancreas autoimmunity without clinical diabetes. Regarding the study as a whole: Antigen-driven pancreatic autoimmunity before birth in IPEX was inferred from oligoclonal enrichment.

The repertoire was sequenced with immunoSEQ multiplex PCR; TCRdb's copy has only in-frame clones and lacks some. This sample has about 50,000 clones, with about 80% found just once. The TCR sequence derives from a newborn boy with IPEX syndrome. Material for sequencing was cord blood.

Written as DNA, the CDR3 is TGTGCCAGCAGTTCCGGGACTAGCTTCTACGAGCAGTACTTC. Translating it yields CASSSGTSFYEQYF. The chain joins TRBV27 to TRBJ2-7; TRBD2 matches 9 bases. After removal of 4 bases from V and 3 bases from J, the junction contained 4 bases not matched to a gene. Germline CDR1 MNHEY, CDR2 SMNVEV (reference sequence). The CDR3 contains 14 residues.